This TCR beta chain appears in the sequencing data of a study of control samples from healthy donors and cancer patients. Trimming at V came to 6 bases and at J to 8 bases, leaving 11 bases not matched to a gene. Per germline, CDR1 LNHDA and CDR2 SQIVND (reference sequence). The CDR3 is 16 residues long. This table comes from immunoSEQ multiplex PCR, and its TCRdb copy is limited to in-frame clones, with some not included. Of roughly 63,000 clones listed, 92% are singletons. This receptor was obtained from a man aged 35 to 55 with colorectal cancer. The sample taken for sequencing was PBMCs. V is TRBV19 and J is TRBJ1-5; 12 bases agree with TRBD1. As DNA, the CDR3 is TGTGCCAGTAGATTAACCGGGACAGGGGGCCGAAAGCCCCAGCATTTT. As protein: CASRLTGTGGRKPQHF.